The rows below give T cell receptor beta chains drawn from one sample of a study of read filtering for tumor transcriptome and immune sequencing. TCRdb used MiXCR to reprocess the reads, holding one entry per CDR3 protein. The repertoire holds 130,000 or so distinct CDR3 sequences, with over 10% as singletons. Sequenced sample: a population of CD138-negative cells sorted from bone marrow. Receptors originate from a donor aged 40 or older with multiple myeloma. CDR3s include the opening cysteine and the closing phenylalanine or tryptophan. The order of the fields is D gene, J gene, V gene, clone size, CDR3 protein, CDR3 DNA. The D gene is left open where the match is weak. Rows give clone size only sometimes, using once, few, many, or a class for an expanded clone.

TRBD2	TRBJ2-1	TRBV10-1	many	CASSGPRRGSGPHNEQFF	TGCGCCAGCAGTGGACCCCGAAGAGGTAGCGGGCCCCACAATGAGCAGTTCTTC
NA	TRBJ2-3	TRBV7-8	NA	CASSQGPPDTQYF	TGTGCCAGCAGCCAGGGACCTCCGGATACGCAGTATTTT
NA	TRBJ1-1	TRBV6-6	many	CASSEERNTEAFF	TGTGCCAGCAGTGAGGAGCGGAACACTGAAGCTTTCTTT
NA	TRBJ2-4	TRBV12-3/TRBV12-4	NA	CASSLGSFAVKELTKNIQYF	TGTGCCAGCAGTTTGGGTTCGTTCGCCGTTAAAGAATTGACCAAAAACATTCAGTACTTC
NA	TRBJ1-5	TRBV29-1	many	CSVEWGLNQPQHF	TGCAGCGTTGAATGGGGGCTCAATCAGCCCCAGCATTTT
NA	TRBJ2-3	TRBV20-1	NA	CSAVWLRGTDTQYF	TGCAGTGCCGTATGGCTGAGGGGCACAGATACGCAGTATTTT
NA	TRBJ2-3	TRBV21-1	many	CASSTCPRDHTDTQYF	TGTGCCAGCAGCACCTGTCCCCGGGACCACACAGATACGCAGTATTTT
TRBD1	TRBJ1-1	TRBV7-9	many	CASSRSDRGNTEAFF	TGTGCCAGCAGCCGGAGTGACAGGGGGAACACTGAAGCTTTCTTT
NA	TRBJ2-6	TRBV6-2/TRBV6-3	many	CASRRTESSGANVLTF	TGTGCCAGCAGAAGGACAGAAAGCTCTGGGGCCAACGTCCTGACTTTC
TRBD1	TRBJ1-3	TRBV4-1	NA	CASSQPRRGRSGNTIYF	TGCGCCAGCAGCCAACCGAGGAGGGGGCGCTCTGGAAACACCATATATTTT
NA	TRBJ2-2	TRBV7-9	few	CASSERDTPPYGLFF	TGTGCCAGCAGCGAAAGGGACACCCCACCTTATGGGCTGTTTTTT
NA	TRBJ2-3	TRBV11-2	many	CASSPGPDTQYF	TGTGCCAGCAGCCCCGGGCCAGATACGCAGTATTTT
NA	TRBJ1-1	TRBV25-1	NA	CASSELGLPEAFF	TGTGCCAGCAGTGAATTGGGGTTACCTGAAGCTTTCTTT
NA	TRBJ2-3	TRBV7-3	once	CASSLGGRTTDTQYF	TGTGCCAGCAGCTTAGGCGGACGGACCACAGATACGCAGTATTTT
NA	TRBJ2-1	TRBV19	many	CASRYRVTGEQFF	TGTGCCAGTAGGTACAGGGTAACGGGAGAGCAGTTCTTC
TRBD2	TRBJ2-1	TRBV10-2	NA	CASSSGLAGPTHEQFF	TGCGCCAGCAGCTCCGGACTAGCGGGCCCTACTCATGAGCAGTTCTTC
TRBD1	TRBJ2-7	TRBV2	many	CASSEAVDRSSYEQYF	TGTGCCAGCAGTGAAGCCGTGGACAGGTCCTCCTACGAGCAGTACTTC
TRBD1	TRBJ2-3	TRBV19	many	CASRRTGADTQYF	TGTGCCAGTAGAAGGACAGGGGCCGATACGCAGTATTTT
NA	TRBJ1-5	TRBV12-3/TRBV12-4	many	CASSFWESQPQHF	TGTGCCAGCAGTTTTTGGGAATCTCAGCCCCAGCATTTT
TRBD2	TRBJ2-3	TRBV3-1	many	CASSQDSGSNPDTQYF	TGTGCCAGCAGCCAAGATAGCGGGAGTAACCCAGATACGCAGTATTTT
NA	TRBJ1-3	TRBV5-1	few	CASSPVEWGTIYF	TGCGCCAGCAGCCCCGTGGAATGGGGTACCATATATTTT
TRBD1	TRBJ2-2	TRBV29-1	many	CSVNRGTGELFF	TGCAGCGTGAACAGGGGAACCGGGGAGCTGTTTTTT
TRBD1	TRBJ2-4	TRBV3-1	many	CASSQERTGLLDKNIQYF	TGTGCCAGCAGCCAAGAACGGACAGGGTTATTGGACAAAAACATTCAGTACTTC
NA	TRBJ2-5	TRBV5-1	NA	CASSRQGSGNGETQYF	TGCGCCAGCAGCCGACAGGGGAGCGGGAACGGAGAGACCCAGTACTTC
TRBD1	TRBJ2-7	TRBV5-1	many	CASSGGQGAYEQYF	TGCGCCAGCAGCGGAGGACAGGGGGCTTACGAGCAGTACTTC